Following are 13 T cell receptor beta chains from one sample sequenced in a study of human T cells and chemical hapten exposure. TCRdb passed the RACE reads through MiXCR, listing each CDR3 protein once. The sample holds about 300,000 distinct CDR3 sequences; around 5.5% are singletons and the top ten take roughly 8.2%. Time point given: pre-sensitization, week 0. The sample's treatment: therapeutic diphenylcyclopropenone sensitization with weekly scalp DPC. The starting material was whole blood, obtained in connection with sensitization to the hapten diphenylcyclopropenone (DPC). The receptors stem from a young woman with alopecia areata. Some clones in this sample may be carry-over from other donors' samples.

This clonotype was detected many times. This rearrangement joins TRBV5-1 to TRBJ1-1, with 7 bases that match TRBD1. The V and J ends lost 4 bases and 1 base, in that order; junction bases with no gene match: 10. The CDR3 covers 16 residues. Germline V gives CDR1 SGHRS, CDR2 YFSETQ. CDR3 in amino acids: CASSGTEGTANTEAFF. The CDR3 DNA reads TGCGCCAGCAGCGGCACCGAGGGGACAGCGAACACTGAAGCTTTCTTT. Using reference TRBV5-1 and TRBJ1-1 for the parts outside the CDR3, the full variable domain is KAGVTQTPRYLIKTRGQQVTLSCSPISGHRSVSWYQQTPGQGLQFLFEYFSETQRNKGNFPGRFSGRQFSNSRSEMNVSTLELGDSALYLCASSGTEGTANTEAFFGQGTRLTVV.

This clonotype showed up just a few times. J is TRBJ2-1 and V is TRBV4-2; TRBD2 matches at 7 bases. Per the germline V gene, CDR1 is LGHNA and CDR2 is YNFKEQ. Trimming cost V 0 bases and J 2 bases; bases outside gene matches: 4. The CDR3 runs 16 residues. Written as DNA, the CDR3 is TGTGCCAGCAGCCAAGATAGCGGGTCAACCTACAATGAGCAGTTCTTC. Its translation is CASSQDSGSTYNEQFF.

Only a few counts were recorded for this clonotype. This sequence joins TRBV4-2 and TRBJ2-1; 8 bases fit TRBD2. Germline CDR1 LGHNA, CDR2 YNFKEQ. J gave up 10 bases and V 0 bases, and 14 bases lay outside the gene matches. CDR3 length equals 17 residues. CDR3 coding DNA: TGTGCCAGCAGCCAAGAAAATCTTGGCGGGGGGATCGGGGAGCAGTTCTTC. Protein product: CASSQENLGGGIGEQFF.

Many counts were recorded for this clonotype. The chain carries TRBV20-1 and TRBJ2-3; unclear D gene. The germline gives CDR1 DFQATT, CDR2 SNEGSKA (reference sequence). Trimming removed 5 bases at V and 0 bases at J, with 9 bases between. CDR3 length equals 13 residues. The CDR3 loop is CSAPLTSTDTQYF. CDR3 DNA sequence: TGCAGTGCTCCACTTACTAGCACAGATACGCAGTATTTT.

This clonotype was seen repeatedly, ten times or more. The rearrangement links TRBV18 to TRBJ1-4, with D maybe TRBD1 (6 bases). Germline values: CDR1 KGHSH, CDR2 LQKENI. The length of the CDR3 is 16 residues. V was trimmed by 4 bases and J by 3 bases, leaving 15 bases between them. CDR3 bases: TGTGCCAGCTCACGCGGACAGTTTGGACCTAATGAAAAACTGTTTTTT. It translates to CASSRGQFGPNEKLFF.

The chain has TRBV12-3 or TRBV12-4 and TRBJ2-2, with 8 bases identical to TRBD2. J gave up 5 bases and V 6 bases, and 5 bases lay outside the gene matches. The CDR3 length is 14 residues. The CDR3 DNA reads as TGTGCCAGCAGCCCGGGGGGGCAGACCGGGGAGCTGTTTTTT. This gives the protein CASSPGGQTGELFF.

This clonotype was seen only a few times. The chain employs TRBV6-5 and TRBJ2-7; D unclear. V lost 4 bases to trimming and J lost 1 base, with 8 bases between them. Germline loops: CDR1 MNHEY, CDR2 SVGAGI. This CDR3 region has 13 residues. CDR3 protein: CASSSVPSYEQYF. In DNA form, the CDR3 reads TGTGCCAGCAGTTCAGTCCCATCCTACGAGCAGTACTTC.

This clonotype was seen repeatedly, ten times or more. An end of the junction does not agree with germline; a read error may underlie this. This chain joins TRBV24-1 and TRBJ2-7; no clear D. The CDR3 loop spans 11 amino acids. CDR1 and CDR2 from the germline V gene are KGHDR and SFDVKD. The CDR3 DNA sequence: TGTGCCACCAGTGATTTGGCCGGATGGCACTTC. Amino acids: CATSDLAGWHF.

This clonotype was found many times. The chain links TRBV15 to TRBJ2-7; no firm D call. Germline loops: CDR1 LNHNV, CDR2 YYDKDF (reference sequence). Deletions cut 1 base from V and 3 bases from J, with 7 bases between. The CDR3 consists of 13 residues. This chain's CDR3 is CATSRASFYEQYF. In DNA form, the CDR3 reads TGTGCCACCAGCAGAGCCAGCTTCTACGAGCAGTACTTC.

This clonotype was seen only a few times. CDR3 in DNA: TGTGCCAGCAGTTTATTGCAGGGGGCAGAATCACCCCTCCACTTT. This translates into CASSLLQGAESPLHF. This chain uses TRBV28 with TRBJ1-6; 8 bases match TRBD1. The CDR3 is made up of 15 amino acids. The V and J ends lost 1 base and 10 bases, in that order; junction bases with no gene match: 6. Looked up from germline, CDR1 is MDHEN and CDR2 is SYDVKM. The whole variable domain, filled in from reference TRBV28 and TRBJ1-6, reads DVKVTQSSRYLVKRTGEKVFLECVQDMDHENMFWYRQDPGLGLRLIYFSYDVKMKEKGDIPEGYSVSREKKERFSLILESASTNQTSMYLCASSLLQGAESPLHFGNGTRLTVT.

The sample holds a few counts of this clonotype. V gene TRBV28 combines with J gene TRBJ2-7, with TRBD1 matching over 12 bases. The germline V gene encodes CDR1 MDHEN and CDR2 SYDVKM. The J segment lost 4 bases and the V segment lost 8 bases, leaving 9 bases of the junction unmatched. The CDR3 totals 15 residues. The CDR3 sequence is CASRRGQGASYEQYF. In nucleotides, the CDR3 is TGTGCCAGCCGGAGGGGACAGGGGGCTTCGTACGAGCAGTACTTC. The full variable domain, in which reference TRBV28 and TRBJ2-7 provide the parts outside the CDR3, is DVKVTQSSRYLVKRTGEKVFLECVQDMDHENMFWYRQDPGLGLRLIYFSYDVKMKEKGDIPEGYSVSREKKERFSLILESASTNQTSMYLCASRRGQGASYEQYFGPGTRLTVT.

This clonotype was seen ten or more times. V and J are TRBV5-1 and TRBJ2-7; TRBD1 aligns across 9 bases. Trimming took 4 bases from V and 2 from J; bases not matched to a gene: 13. CDR3 length: 17 amino acids. Germline V gives CDR1 SGHRS, CDR2 YFSETQ. In nucleotides, the CDR3 is TGCGCCAGCAGCCCCGGGACAGGGCGGGTCCTGCCCTACGAGCAGTACTTC. Translation gives CASSPGTGRVLPYEQYF.

This chain uses TRBV20-1 with TRBJ2-7; D perhaps matches TRBD2 (6 bases). Per germline, CDR1 DFQATT and CDR2 SNEGSKA (reference sequence). This CDR3 is 15 amino acids long. With 0 bases removed from V and 1 base from J, the gap between germline ends came to 13 bases. Written as DNA, the CDR3 is TGCAGTGCTAGAGATCCGTCAGGAGGGTCCTACGAGCAGTACTTC. Protein: CSARDPSGGSYEQYF.